This passage covers 22 T cell receptor beta chains from one sample sequenced in a study of memory CD4+ T cells and cytomegalovirus serostatus. Libraries were prepared by immunoSEQ multiplex PCR; TCRdb keeps only in-frame clonotypes and omits some of them. The profile shows 45,000 to 55,000 clones, just over 75% of them singletons. The sort gate was single viable CD3+CD4+CD8-CD45RO+ cells for memory CD4+ T cells. The sequenced sample was memory CD4+ T cells from blood. These receptors originate from an adult in good health and CMV-seronegative.

V and J are TRBV7-6 and TRBJ1-1, with D maybe TRBD1 (6 bases). V lost 5 bases and J lost 2, with 15 bases in between. Germline loops: CDR1 SGHVS, CDR2 FNYEAQ. This CDR3 has 15 residues. CDR3 in DNA: TGTGCCAGCAGCCCGAGGACAGTGGGTAACACTGAAGCTTTCTTT. Its protein is CASSPRTVGNTEAFF.

The CDR3 loop reads CASILGQGAREQYF. The DNA of the CDR3 is TGTGCCAGCATCCTCGGACAGGGGGCTCGGGAGCAGTACTTC. The chain employs TRBV28 and TRBJ2-7, with TRBD1 identical over 11 bases. The ends lost 7 bases at V and 7 bases at J; junction bases unmatched: 9. The germline gives CDR1 MDHEN, CDR2 SYDVKM. This CDR3 comprises 14 residues.

This chain's CDR3 is CASSDENWGEETQYF. CDR3 DNA: TGTGCCAGCAGCGATGAAAACTGGGGGGAGGAGACCCAGTACTTC. The chain combines TRBV7-6 with TRBJ2-5; possible D gene TRBD2, 6 bases. This CDR3 comprises 15 residues. Trimming took 5 bases from V and 5 from J, leaving 18 bases between them. The germline CDR1 and CDR2 sequences are SGHVS and FNYEAQ.

This clone appeared a few times. The same CDR3 is also encoded by other DNA sequences in this sample. This chain links TRBV5-6 with TRBJ2-7; either TRBD1 or TRBD2 may supply D (5 bases each). Germline-derived CDR1 and CDR2 are SGHDT and YYEEEE. V was pared by 2 bases and J by 5 bases, with 11 bases between. The CDR3 extends over 13 amino acids. For the CDR3, the DNA is TGTGCCAGCAGCTTCTCGGGACGGGACGAGCAGTACTTC. This gives the protein CASSFSGRDEQYF.

The chain recombines TRBV27 with TRBJ1-1; a weak D match, TRBD1 (5 bases). Germline CDR1 is MNHEY and CDR2 is SMNVEV (reference sequence). The V gene lost 2 bases and the J gene lost 4 bases, with 14 bases spanning the gap. CDR3 length: 15 amino acids. CDR3 DNA sequence: TGTGCCAGCAGTTTAGAGCGGGGACGGGGCACTGAAGCTTTCTTT. It translates to CASSLERGRGTEAFF.

The V call is TRBV14, the J call TRBJ2-2; 10 bases line up with TRBD1. Germline V lookup: CDR1 SGHDN, CDR2 FVKESK. V shed 2 bases and J 4 bases; nucleotides not matched to a gene: 1. The CDR3 extends over 15 amino acids. The CDR3 here is CASSQWTGGTGELFF. The CDR3 bases are TGTGCCAGCAGCCAATGGACAGGGGGCACCGGGGAGCTGTTTTTT.

The chain has TRBV7-9 and TRBJ1-2; maybe TRBD1 (6 bases). V lost 5 bases to trimming and J lost 7 bases, with 14 bases between them. This CDR3 is 13 amino acids long. Germline V gene sequence: CDR1 SEHNR, CDR2 FQNEAQ (reference sequence). CDR3 nucleotides: TGTGCCAGCAGCGAGCAGGGGCGCGGTGGCTACACCTTC. Translation: CASSEQGRGGYTF.

This clone was seen only once. The rearrangement links TRBV7-9 to TRBJ1-2; D gene ambiguous. V gave up 2 bases and J gave up 7 bases, with 8 bases separating them. This CDR3 spans 12 amino acids. The germline gives CDR1 SEHNR, CDR2 FQNEAQ (reference sequence). For the CDR3, the DNA is TGTGCCAGCAGCTTAATCGCGGGTGGCTACACCTTC. Protein product: CASSLIAGGYTF.

The CDR3 nucleotides read TGTGCCAGCAGCCCGCAACCGGGACAGGGGGCTTACGAGCAGTACTTC. Its protein is CASSPQPGQGAYEQYF. This chain links TRBV11-2 with TRBJ2-7; 12 bases fit TRBD1. There are 16 residues in the CDR3. With V trimmed by 5 bases and J by 4 bases, 9 bases remained unmatched. Germline CDR1 is SGHAT and CDR2 is FQNNGV.

V and J are TRBV5-1 and TRBJ2-1; D tentatively reads TRBD1 or TRBD2 (5 bases each). The CDR3 is 14 amino acids. V dropped 0 bases and J dropped 6 bases, with 10 bases sitting between them. CDR1 is SGHRS, CDR2 YFSETQ, per germline. The CDR3: CASSLDGTTNEQFF. CDR3 DNA sequence: TGCGCCAGCAGCTTGGACGGGACCACCAATGAGCAGTTCTTC. The complete variable domain, with remaining parts taken from reference TRBV5-1 and TRBJ2-1, reads KAGVTQTPRYLIKTRGQQVTLSCSPISGHRSVSWYQQTPGQGLQFLFEYFSETQRNKGNFPGRFSGRQFSNSRSEMNVSTLELGDSALYLCASSLDGTTNEQFFGPGTRLTVL.

This clone occurred a few times. The chain has TRBV11-2 and TRBJ2-5; D gene uncertain. V was pared by 6 bases and J by 5 bases, with 19 bases between. Looked up from germline, CDR1 is SGHAT and CDR2 is FQNNGV. The CDR3 is made up of 15 amino acids. CDR3 nucleotide sequence: TGTGCCAGCAGTTCAAGCGCCATAAGAACCGAGACCCAGTACTTC. Its protein product is CASSSSAIRTETQYF. The full variable domain, in which reference TRBV11-2 and TRBJ2-5 provide the parts outside the CDR3, is EAGVAQSPRYKIIEKRQSVAFWCNPISGHATLYWYQQILGQGPKLLIQFQNNGVVDDSQLPKDRFSAERLKGVDSTLKIQPAKLEDSAVYLCASSSSAIRTETQYFGPGTRLLVL.

The CDR3 protein is CASSRDPRQGSNTGELFF. The CDR3 DNA follows: TGCGCCAGCAGCCGGGATCCCCGACAGGGGTCGAACACCGGGGAGCTGTTTTTT. The rearrangement links TRBV5-1 to TRBJ2-2; 8 nucleotides align to TRBD1. CDR3 size: 18 residues. Germline V gene lookup returns CDR1 SGHRS and CDR2 YFSETQ. V lost 4 bases, J lost 0 bases, and 11 bases stayed unmatched.

This clone was observed a few times. This chain links TRBV28 with TRBJ1-5, with D hard to call. Germline V lookup: CDR1 MDHEN, CDR2 SYDVKM. This CDR3 is built from 14 residues. The V end lost 7 bases, the J end lost 7 bases, and 17 bases lay between the germline ends. The CDR3 protein is CASKAAPAGQPQHF. For the CDR3, the DNA is TGTGCCAGCAAAGCAGCTCCGGCGGGACAGCCCCAGCATTTT.

The chain is built from TRBV11-2 and TRBJ1-2; TRBD1 agrees at 9 bases. Trimming cost V 5 bases and J 0 bases; bases outside gene matches: 16. The CDR3 length is 19 residues. Germline loops: CDR1 SGHAT, CDR2 FQNNGV. The CDR3: CASSPRGQGTRLSNYGYTF. DNA of the CDR3: TGTGCCAGCAGCCCACGAGGACAGGGGACGAGATTATCTAACTATGGCTACACCTTC.

This clone has a handful of counts. This rearrangement joins TRBV7-9 to TRBJ1-2; tentatively, D is TRBD1 (5 bases). This CDR3 comprises 13 residues. The germline CDR1 and CDR2 sequences are SEHNR and FQNEAQ (reference sequence). The ends were cut back, 7 bases at V and 8 bases at J, with 17 bases in the middle. The CDR3, as DNA: TGTGCCAGCACCCCAGGTGGGGGAATCGGCTACACCTTC. This gives the protein CASTPGGGIGYTF.

The chain employs TRBV5-5 and TRBJ2-2, with TRBD2 matching 11 bases. V trimming: 2 bases; J trimming: 3 bases; junction bases outside the gene matches: 6. Germline lookup yields CDR1 SGHKS and CDR2 YYEKEE (reference sequence). CDR3 length equals 17 residues. Here the CDR3 DNA reads TGTGCCAGCAGCTTACTACCGGGACTAGCGGACACCGGGGAGCTGTTTTTT. This codes for CASSLLPGLADTGELFF.

The chain combines TRBV27 with TRBJ2-3, with TRBD1 as a possible D gene (6 bases). The germline V gene encodes CDR1 MNHEY and CDR2 SMNVEV (reference sequence). This CDR3 contains 13 residues. V was trimmed by 2 bases and J by 6 bases, leaving 9 bases between them. CDR3 protein: CASSLPGEDTQYF. The CDR3 bases are TGTGCCAGCAGTTTACCAGGGGAGGATACGCAGTATTTT.

The rearrangement uses TRBV7-2 and TRBJ2-7, with unresolved D. The CDR3 runs to 14 residues. Germline CDR1 reads SGHTA; CDR2 reads FQGNSA. Trimming cost V 5 bases and J 0 bases, with 11 bases left between them. The CDR3 spells CASSAQALSYEQYF. DNA for the CDR3: TGTGCCAGCAGCGCCCAGGCACTCTCCTACGAGCAGTACTTC.

The V and J genes are TRBV10-3 and TRBJ1-1; D uncertain. Germline CDR1 is ENHRY and CDR2 is SYGVKD. V was shortened by 6 bases and J by 7 bases, with 21 bases between the two germline ends. This CDR3 has 15 amino acids. The CDR3 loop reads CAISQEQISLGEAFF. For the CDR3, the DNA is TGTGCCATCAGCCAAGAACAGATATCCTTGGGTGAAGCTTTCTTT.

J is TRBJ2-7 and V is TRBV28, with 14 bases fitting TRBD2. The CDR3 runs 18 residues. Germline CDR1 reads MDHEN; CDR2 reads SYDVKM. Losses at the gene ends were 3 bases for V and 2 bases for J; bases not matched to a gene: 9. The CDR3 is CASSLGLAGEGVTYEQYF. In DNA form, the CDR3 reads TGTGCCAGCAGTTTGGGACTAGCGGGAGAAGGGGTAACCTACGAGCAGTACTTC.

The rearrangement uses TRBV11-2 and TRBJ1-3, with 8 bases aligning to TRBD1. Per germline, CDR1 SGHAT and CDR2 FQNNGV. The V and J ends lost 5 bases and 7 bases, in that order; junction bases with no gene match: 7. This CDR3 spans 14 amino acids. CDR3 nucleotides: TGTGCCAGCAGCGGACAGGGAGTCAGGAACACCATATATTTT. Translation: CASSGQGVRNTIYF.

The chain links TRBV4-3 to TRBJ2-7, with 10 bases aligning to TRBD2. The trim removed 4 bases at V and 1 base at J, leaving 4 bases unmatched. The V gene's germline CDR1 is LGHNA and CDR2 YSLEER. The CDR3 contains 15 residues. Here the CDR3 reads CASSRVAGGSYEQYF. CDR3 nucleotide sequence: TGCGCCAGCAGCCGGGTAGCGGGGGGTTCCTACGAGCAGTACTTC.